This TCR beta chain was found in a study of shared clonotypes between healthy human individuals. General study results and limits: A limitation of the genetic and exposure-history diversity represented arose from few donors.

At a deep level, the assay was run. Method: immunoSEQ multiplex PCR; TCRdb's copy keeps in-frame clones and lacks some. In the table there are over a million clones, more than 60% of which are singletons. In this sample, this clone turned up once. What it recognizes is unknown. The CDR3 loop spans 18 amino acids. The germline CDR1 and CDR2 sequences are MDHEN and SYDVKM. The J segment lost 2 bases and the V segment lost 6 bases, leaving 13 bases of the junction unmatched. This sequence joins TRBV28 and TRBJ2-5, with 12 bases lining up with TRBD1. Sequencing input: memory CD4+ T cells sorted from blood. Indicated subset: CD45RA-negative fraction. This sequence was found in a man younger than 35 in good health. CDR3 sequence: CASSRPAGQGASQETQYF. As DNA, the CDR3 is TGTGCCAGCAGCCGCCCGGCGGGACAGGGGGCATCACAAGAGACCCAGTACTTC.